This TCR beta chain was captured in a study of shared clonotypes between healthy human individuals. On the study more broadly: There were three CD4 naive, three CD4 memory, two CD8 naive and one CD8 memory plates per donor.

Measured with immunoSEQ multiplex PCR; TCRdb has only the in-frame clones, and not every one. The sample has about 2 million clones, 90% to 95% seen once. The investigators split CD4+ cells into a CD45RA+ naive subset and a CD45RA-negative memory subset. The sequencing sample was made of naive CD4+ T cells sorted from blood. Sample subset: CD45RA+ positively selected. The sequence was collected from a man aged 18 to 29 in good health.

DNA for the CDR3: TGTGCCACCAGCAGAGACAGGGAAATCAGTGGCTACACCTTC. The encoded protein is CATSRDREISGYTF. This rearrangement joins TRBV15 to TRBJ1-2, with a weak D call TRBD1 (5 bases). Germline loops: CDR1 LNHNV, CDR2 YYDKDF (reference sequence). V lost 0 bases and J lost 7, with 12 bases in between. The CDR3 spans 14 residues. The complete variable domain, with remaining parts taken from reference TRBV15 and TRBJ1-2, reads DAMVIQNPRYQVTQFGKPVTLSCSQTLNHNVMYWYQQKSSQAPKLLFHYYDKDFNNEADTPDNFQSRRPNTSFCFLDIRSPGLGDTAMYLCATSRDREISGYTFGSGTRLTVV.